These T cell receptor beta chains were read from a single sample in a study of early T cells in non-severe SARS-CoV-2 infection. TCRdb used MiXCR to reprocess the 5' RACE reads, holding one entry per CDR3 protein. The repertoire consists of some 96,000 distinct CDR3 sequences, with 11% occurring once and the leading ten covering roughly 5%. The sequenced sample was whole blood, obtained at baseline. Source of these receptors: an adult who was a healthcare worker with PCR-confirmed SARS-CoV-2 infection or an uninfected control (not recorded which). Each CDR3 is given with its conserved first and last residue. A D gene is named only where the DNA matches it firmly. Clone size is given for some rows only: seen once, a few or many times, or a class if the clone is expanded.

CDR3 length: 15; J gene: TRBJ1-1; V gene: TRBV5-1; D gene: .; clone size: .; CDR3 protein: CASSLAQGGSTEAFF; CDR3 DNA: TGCGCCAGCAGCTTGGCTCAGGGAGGAAGCACTGAAGCTTTCTTT
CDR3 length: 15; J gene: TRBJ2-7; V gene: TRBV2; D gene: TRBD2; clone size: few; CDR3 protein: CASSTIAGGPGEQYF; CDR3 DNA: TGTGCCAGCAGCACGATAGCGGGAGGGCCCGGCGAGCAGTACTTC
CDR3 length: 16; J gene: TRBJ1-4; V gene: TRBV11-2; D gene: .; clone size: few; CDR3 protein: CASSPLRGGPNEKLFF; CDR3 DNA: TGTGCCAGCAGCCCCCTTCGGGGAGGGCCTAATGAAAAACTGTTTTTT
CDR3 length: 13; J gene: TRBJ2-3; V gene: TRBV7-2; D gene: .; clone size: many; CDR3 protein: CASSLVGPDTQYF; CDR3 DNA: TGTGCCAGCAGCTTAGTAGGTCCAGATACGCAGTATTTT
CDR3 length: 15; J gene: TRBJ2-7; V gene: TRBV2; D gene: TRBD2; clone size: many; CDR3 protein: CASSEGVAGPYEQYF; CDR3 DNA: TGTGCCAGCAGTGAAGGGGTAGCGGGGCCCTACGAGCAGTACTTC
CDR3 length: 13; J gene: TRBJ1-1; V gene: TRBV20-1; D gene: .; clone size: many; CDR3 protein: CSARDEGTSGAFF; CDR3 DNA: TGCAGTGCTAGAGATGAGGGAACCTCGGGAGCTTTCTTT
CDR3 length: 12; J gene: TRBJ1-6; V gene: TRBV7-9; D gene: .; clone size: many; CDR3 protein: CASSSSNSPLHF; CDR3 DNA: TGTGCCAGCAGCTCTAGTAATTCACCCCTCCACTTT
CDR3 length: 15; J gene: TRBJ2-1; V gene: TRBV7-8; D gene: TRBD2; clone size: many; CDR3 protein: CASRLGGNAYNEQFF; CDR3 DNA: TGTGCCAGCAGGCTCGGGGGGAACGCCTACAATGAGCAGTTCTTC
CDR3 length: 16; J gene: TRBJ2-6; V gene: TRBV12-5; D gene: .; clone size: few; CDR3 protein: CASGLERGTGANVLTF; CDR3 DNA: TGTGCTAGTGGTTTGGAAAGGGGAACTGGGGCCAACGTCCTGACTTTC
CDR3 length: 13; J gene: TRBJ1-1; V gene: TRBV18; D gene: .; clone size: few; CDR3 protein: CASSPLRDDEAFF; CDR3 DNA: TGTGCCAGCTCACCGCTCCGGGACGATGAAGCTTTCTTT
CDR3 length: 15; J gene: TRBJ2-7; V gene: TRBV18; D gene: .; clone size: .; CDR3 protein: CASSHPTGRSYEQYF; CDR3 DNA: TGTGCCAGCTCACACCCGACAGGCCGCTCCTACGAGCAGTACTTC
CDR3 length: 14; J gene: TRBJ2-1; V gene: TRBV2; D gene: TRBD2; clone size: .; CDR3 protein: CASTEGLEGSEQFF; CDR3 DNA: TGTGCCAGCACCGAGGGACTAGAAGGGAGTGAGCAGTTCTTC
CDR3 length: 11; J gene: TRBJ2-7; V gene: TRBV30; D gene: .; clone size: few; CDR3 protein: CAWSTNYEQYF; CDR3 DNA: TGTGCCTGGAGTACCAACTACGAGCAGTACTTC
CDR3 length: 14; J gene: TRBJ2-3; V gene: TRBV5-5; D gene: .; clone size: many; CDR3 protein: CASSLDRAADTQYF; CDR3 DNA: TGTGCCAGCAGCTTGGACAGAGCGGCAGATACGCAGTATTTT
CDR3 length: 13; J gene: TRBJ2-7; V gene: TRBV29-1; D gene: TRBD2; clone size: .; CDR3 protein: CSVRTSGTYEQYF; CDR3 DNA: TGCAGCGTGAGGACTAGCGGAACCTACGAGCAGTACTTC
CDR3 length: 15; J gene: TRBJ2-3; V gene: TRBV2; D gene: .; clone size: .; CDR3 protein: CASSEVTVITDTQYF; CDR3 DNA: TGTGCCAGCAGTGAAGTGACAGTCATCACAGATACGCAGTATTTT
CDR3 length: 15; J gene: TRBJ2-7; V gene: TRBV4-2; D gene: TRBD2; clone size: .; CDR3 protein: CASSQALAETYEQYF; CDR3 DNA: TGTGCCAGCAGCCAAGCTCTAGCGGAGACCTACGAGCAGTACTTC
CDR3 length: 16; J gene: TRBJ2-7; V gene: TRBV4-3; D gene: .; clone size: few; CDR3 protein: CASSQDGVGISYEQYF; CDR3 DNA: TGCGCCAGCAGCCAAGATGGAGTAGGGATATCCTACGAGCAGTACTTC
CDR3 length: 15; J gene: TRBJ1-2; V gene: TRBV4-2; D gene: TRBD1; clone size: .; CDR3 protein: CASSPVGQGRTGYTF; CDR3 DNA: TGTGCCAGCAGCCCCGTCGGACAGGGGAGGACTGGCTACACCTTC